This T cell receptor beta chain was identified during a study of shared clonotypes between healthy human individuals. In the study overall: Each donor's CD4 naive and CD4 memory cells filled three plates apiece, CD8 naive two, and CD8 memory one.

Concerning this clone: Its antigen is unknown.

Whole-study findings and limits: Investigators expected sequencing depth to affect clonotype sharing among donors.

Assay used: immunoSEQ multiplex PCR; TCRdb lists only in-frame clones, some missing. The table shows about a million clones, with around three quarters occurring only once. V shed 7 bases, J shed 2 bases, and the junction held 4 bases outside the gene matches. CDR1 and CDR2 (germline): SSHAT, FNYEAQ (reference sequence). CDR3 size: 13 residues. This clonotype was sampled from a young man in good health. Some clones in this sample may be carry-over from other donors' samples. The rearrangement joins TRBV7-7 to TRBJ2-5; 7 bases match TRBD2. The material sequenced was memory CD4+ T cells from PBMCs. This sample's subset: CD45RA-negative fraction. The CDR3 sequence: CASTRAGQETQYF. The DNA for the CDR3 is TGTGCCAGCACCCGAGCGGGACAAGAGACCCAGTACTTC. Filled out from reference TRBV7-7 and TRBJ2-5, the complete variable domain reads GAGVSQSPRYKVTKRGQDVTLRCDPISSHATLYWYQQALGQGPEFLTYFNYEAQPDKSGLPSDRFSAERPEGSISTLTIQRTEQRDSAMYRCASTRAGQETQYFGPGTRLLVL.